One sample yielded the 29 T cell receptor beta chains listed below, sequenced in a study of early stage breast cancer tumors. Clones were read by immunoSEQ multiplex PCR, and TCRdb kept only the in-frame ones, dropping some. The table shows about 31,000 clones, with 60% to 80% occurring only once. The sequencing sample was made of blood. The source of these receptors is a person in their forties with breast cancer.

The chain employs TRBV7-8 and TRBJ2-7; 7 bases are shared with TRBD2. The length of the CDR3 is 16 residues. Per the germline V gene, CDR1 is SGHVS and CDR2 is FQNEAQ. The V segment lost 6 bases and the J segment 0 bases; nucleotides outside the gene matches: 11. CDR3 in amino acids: CASSPSGGGISYEQYF. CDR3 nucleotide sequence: TGTGCCAGCAGTCCTTCGGGGGGAGGCATCTCCTACGAGCAGTACTTC.

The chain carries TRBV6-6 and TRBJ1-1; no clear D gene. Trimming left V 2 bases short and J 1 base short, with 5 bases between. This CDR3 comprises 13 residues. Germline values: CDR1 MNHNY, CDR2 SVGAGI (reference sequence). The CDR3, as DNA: TGTGCCAGCAGTTACGGTTCGAACACTGAAGCTTTCTTT. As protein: CASSYGSNTEAFF.

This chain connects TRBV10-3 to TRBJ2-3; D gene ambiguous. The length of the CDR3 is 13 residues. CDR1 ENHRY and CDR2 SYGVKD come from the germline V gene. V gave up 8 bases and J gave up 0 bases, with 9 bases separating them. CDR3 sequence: CAIAPGSTDTQYF. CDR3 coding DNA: TGTGCCATCGCGCCCGGGAGCACAGATACGCAGTATTTT.

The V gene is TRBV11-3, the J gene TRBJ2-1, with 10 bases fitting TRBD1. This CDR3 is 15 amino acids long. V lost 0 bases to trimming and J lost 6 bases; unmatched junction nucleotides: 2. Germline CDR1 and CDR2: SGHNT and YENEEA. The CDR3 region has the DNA TGTGCCAGCAGCTTAGAATGGACAGGGGGCAATGAGCAGTTCTTC. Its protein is CASSLEWTGGNEQFF.

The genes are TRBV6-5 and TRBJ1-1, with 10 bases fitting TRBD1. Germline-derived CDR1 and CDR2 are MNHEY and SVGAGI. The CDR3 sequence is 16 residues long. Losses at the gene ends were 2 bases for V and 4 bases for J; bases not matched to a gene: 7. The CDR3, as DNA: TGTGCCAGCAGTTACCCCACCGGGACAGGGGCCACTGAAGCTTTCTTT. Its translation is CASSYPTGTGATEAFF.

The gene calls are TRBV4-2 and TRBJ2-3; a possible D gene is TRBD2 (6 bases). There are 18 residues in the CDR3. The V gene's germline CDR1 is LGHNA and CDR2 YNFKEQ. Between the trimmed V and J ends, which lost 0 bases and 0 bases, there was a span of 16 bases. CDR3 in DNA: TGTGCCAGCAGCCAAGAGGGTGGGAGGAGCGGAAGCACAGATACGCAGTATTTT. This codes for CASSQEGGRSGSTDTQYF.

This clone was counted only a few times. The CDR3 nucleotides read TGTGCCAGTAGCCACAGACAGGGGATGAGGGACACTGAAGCTTTCTTT. It specifies CASSHRQGMRDTEAFF. The rearrangement joins TRBV19 to TRBJ1-1; 8 nucleotides line up with TRBD1. This CDR3 spans 16 amino acids. Per germline, CDR1 LNHDA and CDR2 SQIVND (reference sequence). Unmatched junction bases numbered 12, after V lost 6 bases and J lost 3 bases.

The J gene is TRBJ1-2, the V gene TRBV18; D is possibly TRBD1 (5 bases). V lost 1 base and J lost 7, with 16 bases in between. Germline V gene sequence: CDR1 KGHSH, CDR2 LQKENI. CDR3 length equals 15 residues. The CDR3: CASSPLPADQGGYTF. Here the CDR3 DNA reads TGTGCCAGCTCACCACTCCCAGCAGATCAGGGTGGCTACACCTTC.

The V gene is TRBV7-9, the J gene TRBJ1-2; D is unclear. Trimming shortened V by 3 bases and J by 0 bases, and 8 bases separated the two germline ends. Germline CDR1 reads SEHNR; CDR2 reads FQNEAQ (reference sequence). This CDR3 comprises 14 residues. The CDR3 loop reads CASSFAPANYGYTF. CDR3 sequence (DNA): TGTGCCAGCAGCTTCGCGCCCGCTAACTATGGCTACACCTTC. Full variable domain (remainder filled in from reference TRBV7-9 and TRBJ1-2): DTGVSQNPRHKITKRGQNVTFRCDPISEHNRLYWYRQTLGQGPEFLTYFQNEAQLEKSRLLSDRFSAERPKGSFSTLEIQRTEQGDSAMYLCASSFAPANYGYTFGSGTRLTVV.

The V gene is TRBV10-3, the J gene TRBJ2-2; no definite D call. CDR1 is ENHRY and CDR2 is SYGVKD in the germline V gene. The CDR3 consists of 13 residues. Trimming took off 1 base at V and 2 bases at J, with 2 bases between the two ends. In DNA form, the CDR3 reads TGTGCCATCAGTGAGTTTAACACCGGGGAGCTGTTTTTT. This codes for CAISEFNTGELFF.

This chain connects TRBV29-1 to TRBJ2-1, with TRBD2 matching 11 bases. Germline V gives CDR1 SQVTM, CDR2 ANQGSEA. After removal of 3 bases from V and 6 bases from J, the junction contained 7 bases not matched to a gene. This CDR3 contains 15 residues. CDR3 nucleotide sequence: TGCAGCGTTGATATACTAGCGGGAGCCCCCAATGAGCAGTTCTTC. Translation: CSVDILAGAPNEQFF.

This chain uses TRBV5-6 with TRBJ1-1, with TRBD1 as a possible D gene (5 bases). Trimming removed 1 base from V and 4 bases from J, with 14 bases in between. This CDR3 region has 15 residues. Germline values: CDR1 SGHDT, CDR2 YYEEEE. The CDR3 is CASSLMGERGTEAFF. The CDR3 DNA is TGTGCCAGCAGCTTGATGGGGGAGAGAGGCACTGAAGCTTTCTTT.

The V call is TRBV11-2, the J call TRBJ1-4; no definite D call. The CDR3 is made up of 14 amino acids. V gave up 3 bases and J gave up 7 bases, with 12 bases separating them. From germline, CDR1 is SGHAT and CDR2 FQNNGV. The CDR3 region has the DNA TGTGCCAGCAGCTTGAGGAGCCAGCGTGAAAAACTGTTTTTT. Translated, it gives CASSLRSQREKLFF. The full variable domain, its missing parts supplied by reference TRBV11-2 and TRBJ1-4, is EAGVAQSPRYKIIEKRQSVAFWCNPISGHATLYWYQQILGQGPKLLIQFQNNGVVDDSQLPKDRFSAERLKGVDSTLKIQPAKLEDSAVYLCASSLRSQREKLFFGSGTQLSVL.

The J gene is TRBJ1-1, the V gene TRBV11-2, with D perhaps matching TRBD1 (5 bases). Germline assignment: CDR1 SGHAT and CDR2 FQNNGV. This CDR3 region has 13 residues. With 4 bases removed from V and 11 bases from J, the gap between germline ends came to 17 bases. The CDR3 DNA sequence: TGTGCCAGCAGCTCGATCCAGACAGAGAGGGCTTTCTTT. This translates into CASSSIQTERAFF.

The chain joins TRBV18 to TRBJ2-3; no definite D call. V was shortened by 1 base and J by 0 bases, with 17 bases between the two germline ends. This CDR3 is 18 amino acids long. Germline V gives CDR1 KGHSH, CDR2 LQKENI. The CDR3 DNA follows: TGTGCCAGCTCACCACGAGCGCAGACCGACTTTAGCACAGATACGCAGTATTTT. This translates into CASSPRAQTDFSTDTQYF.

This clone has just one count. The DNA for the CDR3 is TGTGCCAGCAGTTTAGGGACCATGAACACTGAAGCTTTCTTT. Protein sequence: CASSLGTMNTEAFF. This chain joins TRBV28 and TRBJ1-1; possible D gene TRBD1, 5 bases. This CDR3 has 14 residues. In germline, CDR1 is MDHEN, CDR2 SYDVKM. Trimming removed 2 bases at V and 0 bases at J, with 7 bases between.

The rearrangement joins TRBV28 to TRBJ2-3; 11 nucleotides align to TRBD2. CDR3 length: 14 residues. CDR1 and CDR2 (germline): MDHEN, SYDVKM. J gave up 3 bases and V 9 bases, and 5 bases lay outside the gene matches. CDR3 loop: CARLAGGGTDTQYF. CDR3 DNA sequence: TGTGCCAGATTAGCGGGAGGGGGTACAGATACGCAGTATTTT. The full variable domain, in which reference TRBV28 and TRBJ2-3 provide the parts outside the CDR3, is DVKVTQSSRYLVKRTGEKVFLECVQDMDHENMFWYRQDPGLGLRLIYFSYDVKMKEKGDIPEGYSVSREKKERFSLILESASTNQTSMYLCARLAGGGTDTQYFGPGTRLTVL.

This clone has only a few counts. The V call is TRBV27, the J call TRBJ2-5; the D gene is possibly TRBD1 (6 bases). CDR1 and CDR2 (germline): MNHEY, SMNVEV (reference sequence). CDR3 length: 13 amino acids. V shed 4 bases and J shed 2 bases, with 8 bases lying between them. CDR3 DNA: TGTGCCAGCAGTTCAGGACAGCAAGAGACCCAGTACTTC. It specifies CASSSGQQETQYF.

The CDR3 reads CASSLVLHEQFF. CDR3 DNA sequence: TGTGCCAGCAGCTTAGTCCTCCATGAGCAGTTCTTC. This chain uses TRBV11-2 with TRBJ2-1; the D is unclear. CDR3 size: 12 residues. V was cut by 1 base and J by 8 bases, with 6 bases left in between. Germline CDR1 is SGHAT and CDR2 is FQNNGV.

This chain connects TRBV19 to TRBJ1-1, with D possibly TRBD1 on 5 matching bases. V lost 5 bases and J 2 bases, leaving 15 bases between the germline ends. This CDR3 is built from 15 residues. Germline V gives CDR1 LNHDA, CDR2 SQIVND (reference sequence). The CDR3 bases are TGTGCCAGTAGTCCGCACCGGGACCCTAACACTGAAGCTTTCTTT. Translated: CASSPHRDPNTEAFF.

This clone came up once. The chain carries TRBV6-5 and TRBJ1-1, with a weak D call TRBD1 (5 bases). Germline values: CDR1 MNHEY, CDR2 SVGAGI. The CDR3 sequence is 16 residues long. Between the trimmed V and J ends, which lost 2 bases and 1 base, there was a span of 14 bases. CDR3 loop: CASSYGAAEQNTEAFF. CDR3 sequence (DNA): TGTGCCAGCAGTTACGGGGCAGCGGAACAGAACACTGAAGCTTTCTTT.

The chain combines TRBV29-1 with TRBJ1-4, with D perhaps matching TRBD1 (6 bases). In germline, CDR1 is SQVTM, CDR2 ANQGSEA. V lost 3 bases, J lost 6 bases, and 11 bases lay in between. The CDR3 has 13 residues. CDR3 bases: TGCAGCGTTGAGGAAGGGGGGGATGAAAAACTGTTTTTT. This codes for CSVEEGGDEKLFF.

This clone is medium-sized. CDR3 nucleotides: TGTGCCAGTAGTATAGTAGGGCCGGGGTTATCCATTCAGTACTTC. Its translation is CASSIVGPGLSIQYF. V usage is TRBV19 and J usage is TRBJ2-4; the D gene is possibly TRBD2 (5 bases). The CDR3 runs to 15 residues. The V and J ends lost 1 base and 9 bases respectively, with 16 bases between them. The germline V gene encodes CDR1 LNHDA and CDR2 SQIVND (reference sequence).

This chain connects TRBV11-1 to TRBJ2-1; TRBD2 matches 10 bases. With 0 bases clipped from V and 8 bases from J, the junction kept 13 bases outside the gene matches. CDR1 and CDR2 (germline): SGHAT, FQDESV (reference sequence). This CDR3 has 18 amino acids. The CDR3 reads CASSLARGRLAGDYEQFF. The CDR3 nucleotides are TGTGCCAGCAGCTTAGCCAGGGGGAGGCTAGCGGGAGACTATGAGCAGTTCTTC.

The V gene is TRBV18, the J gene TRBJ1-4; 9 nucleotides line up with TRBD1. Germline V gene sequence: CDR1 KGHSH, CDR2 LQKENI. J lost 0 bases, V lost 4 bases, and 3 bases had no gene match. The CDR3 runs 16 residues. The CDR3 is CASSLGQGTTNEKLFF. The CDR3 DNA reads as TGTGCCAGCTCACTCGGACAGGGGACAACTAATGAAAAACTGTTTTTT.

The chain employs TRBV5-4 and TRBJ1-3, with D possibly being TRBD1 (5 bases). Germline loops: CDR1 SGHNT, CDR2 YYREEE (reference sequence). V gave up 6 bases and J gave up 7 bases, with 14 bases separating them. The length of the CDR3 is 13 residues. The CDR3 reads CASTLWGENTIYF. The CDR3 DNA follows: TGTGCCAGCACCCTCTGGGGGGAGAACACCATATATTTT.

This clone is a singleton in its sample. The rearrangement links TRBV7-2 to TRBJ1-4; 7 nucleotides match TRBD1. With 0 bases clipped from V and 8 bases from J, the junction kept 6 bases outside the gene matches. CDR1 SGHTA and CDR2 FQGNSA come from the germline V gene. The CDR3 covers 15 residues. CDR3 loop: CASSLATGSEEKLFF. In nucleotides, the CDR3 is TGTGCCAGCAGCTTAGCGACAGGGTCGGAAGAAAAACTGTTTTTT.

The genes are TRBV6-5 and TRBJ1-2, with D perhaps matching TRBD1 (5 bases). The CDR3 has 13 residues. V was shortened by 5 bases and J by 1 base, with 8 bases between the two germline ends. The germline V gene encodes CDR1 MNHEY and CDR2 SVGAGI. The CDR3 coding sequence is TGTGCCAGCAGTAAAGACAGTAACTATGGCTACACCTTC. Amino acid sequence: CASSKDSNYGYTF.

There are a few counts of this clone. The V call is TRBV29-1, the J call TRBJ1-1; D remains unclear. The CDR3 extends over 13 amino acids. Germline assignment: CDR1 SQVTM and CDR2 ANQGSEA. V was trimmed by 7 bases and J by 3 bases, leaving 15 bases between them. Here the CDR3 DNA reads TGCAGCGGCTGGACGGGATTGGACACTGAAGCTTTCTTT. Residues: CSGWTGLDTEAFF.